Presented here are 13 T cell receptor beta chains from one specimen sequenced in a study of cytomegalovirus exposure and HLA in healthy donors. TCRdb's table, derived via immunoSEQ multiplex PCR, lists solely in-frame clones and lacks some. The table shows about 66,000 clones, with roughly 96% occurring only once. The sequencing input was PBMCs. Receptor source: a man aged 18 to 29 in good health and CMV-seronegative.

The chain has TRBV7-2 and TRBJ2-7; tentatively, D is TRBD2 (5 bases). Between the trimmed V and J ends, which lost 5 bases and 0 bases, there was a span of 14 bases. The germline CDR1 and CDR2 sequences are SGHTA and FQGNSA. The CDR3 has 15 residues. Here the CDR3 DNA reads TGTGCCAGCAGCCAATCCCCACTAGGCTCCTACGAGCAGTACTTC. It yields the protein CASSQSPLGSYEQYF.

The rearrangement links TRBV18 to TRBJ2-1; possible D gene TRBD2, 5 bases. The CDR3 loop spans 13 amino acids. V lost 6 bases, J lost 9 bases, and 15 bases lay in between. Germline V gives CDR1 KGHSH, CDR2 LQKENI. The CDR3: CASSPSVAGEQFF. Here the CDR3 DNA reads TGTGCCAGCTCCCCTTCAGTGGCGGGTGAGCAGTTCTTC.

The chain combines TRBV10-3 with TRBJ2-1; 9 bases are shared with TRBD2. Per the germline V gene, CDR1 is ENHRY and CDR2 is SYGVKD. This CDR3 region has 16 residues. J lost 6 bases, V lost 0 bases, and 6 bases had no gene match. The CDR3, as DNA: TGTGCCATCAGTGAGTCGAGGCGGGAGGGCCCCAATGAGCAGTTCTTC. This translates into CAISESRREGPNEQFF.

J is TRBJ2-5 and V is TRBV9, with D possibly being TRBD2 (5 bases). The CDR3 consists of 14 residues. Trimming cost V 2 bases and J 5 bases, with 13 bases left between them. The germline V gene has CDR1 SGDLS and CDR2 YYNGEE. The CDR3 here is CASSVSSGDETQYF. The DNA of the CDR3 is TGTGCCAGCAGCGTGTCAAGCGGCGACGAGACCCAGTACTTC. Supplemented by reference TRBV9 and TRBJ2-5, the full variable domain reads DSGVTQTPKHLITATGQRVTLRCSPRSGDLSVYWYQQSLDQGLQFLIQYYNGEERAKGNILERFSAQQFPDLHSELNLSSLELGDSALYFCASSVSSGDETQYFGPGTRLLVL.

This chain joins TRBV7-2 and TRBJ2-7; a possible D gene is TRBD1 (6 bases). CDR1 and CDR2 from the germline V gene are SGHTA and FQGNSA. V lost 3 bases and J lost 4, with 16 bases in between. CDR3 length: 15 residues. In DNA form, the CDR3 reads TGTGCCAGCAGCTTGACAGGCCTCGGGGTTTACGAGCAGTACTTC. Protein: CASSLTGLGVYEQYF. Supplemented by reference TRBV7-2 and TRBJ2-7, the full variable domain reads GAGVSQSPSNKVTEKGKDVELRCDPISGHTALYWYRQSLGQGLEFLIYFQGNSAPDKSGLPSDRFSAERTGGSVSTLTIQRTQQEDSAVYLCASSLTGLGVYEQYFGPGTRLTVT.

The gene calls are TRBV28 and TRBJ1-1, with D possibly TRBD1 on 5 matching bases. V lost 5 bases and J 5 bases, leaving 12 bases between the germline ends. Germline V gene lookup returns CDR1 MDHEN and CDR2 SYDVKM. The CDR3 has 13 amino acids. CDR3 sequence: CASSPRRGTEAFF. CDR3 in DNA: TGTGCCAGCAGTCCAAGACGGGGGACTGAAGCTTTCTTT.

The chain has TRBV4-1 and TRBJ2-5; D gene ambiguous. Trimming took off 1 base at V and 2 bases at J, with 8 bases between the two ends. Germline lookup yields CDR1 MGHRA and CDR2 YSYEKL. The CDR3 sequence is 14 residues long. The CDR3 DNA follows: TGCGCCAGCAGCCAAGTCTGGCAGCAAGAGACCCAGTACTTC. Translating gives CASSQVWQQETQYF.

The chain is built from TRBV4-3 and TRBJ2-7; D ambiguous. In germline, CDR1 is LGHNA, CDR2 YSLEER. The V and J ends lost 4 bases and 2 bases respectively, with 15 bases between them. The length of the CDR3 is 15 residues. The CDR3 reads CASSPLGADPYEQYF. The CDR3 DNA reads TGCGCCAGCAGCCCGTTGGGCGCTGACCCCTACGAGCAGTACTTC.

In nucleotides, the CDR3 is TGTGCCAGCAGAGACGACAGGACATACGAGCAGTACTTC. It translates to CASRDDRTYEQYF. This rearrangement joins TRBV6-5 to TRBJ2-7; D perhaps matches TRBD1 (6 bases). The CDR3 contains 13 residues. Trimming left V 6 bases short and J 4 bases short, with 13 bases between. CDR1 and CDR2 from the germline V gene are MNHEY and SVGAGI.

V and J are TRBV2 and TRBJ2-7, with TRBD1 identical over 10 bases. CDR3 size: 14 residues. Looked up from germline, CDR1 is SNHLY and CDR2 is FYNNEI. With 6 bases clipped from V and 5 bases from J, the junction kept 7 bases outside the gene matches. The CDR3 DNA is TGTGCCAGCAGATCTGACAGGGGGCTAAACGAGCAGTACTTC. This translates into CASRSDRGLNEQYF.

The V gene is TRBV6-1, the J gene TRBJ1-4; no clear D gene. The length of the CDR3 is 15 residues. CDR1 and CDR2 (germline): MNHNS, SASEGT. V was shortened by 1 base and J by 0 bases, with 6 bases between the two germline ends. CDR3 DNA: TGTGCCAGCAGTGAAGGGGGAGCAACTAATGAAAAACTGTTTTTT. It encodes CASSEGGATNEKLFF.

The V call is TRBV12-5, the J call TRBJ2-1, with 13 positions matching TRBD2. Germline trimming cut 3 bases from V and 8 bases from J; bases unmatched to any gene: 4. The CDR3 sequence is 15 residues long. Germline values: CDR1 LGHNT, CDR2 FRNRAP. In nucleotides, the CDR3 is TGTGCTAGTGGTTTCGGGACTAGCGGGATAGATGAGCAGTTCTTC. This sequence encodes CASGFGTSGIDEQFF.

The chain uses TRBV6-1 and TRBJ2-1, with D uncertain. V dropped 2 bases and J dropped 8 bases, with 16 bases sitting between them. Germline V gene sequence: CDR1 MNHNS, CDR2 SASEGT. This CDR3 is 15 amino acids long. CDR3 coding DNA: TGTGCCAGCAGTGAACAGCGCAGCCCTGCGTATGAGCAGTTCTTC. It codes for CASSEQRSPAYEQFF.